This record concerns one T cell receptor beta chain sequence. This clone was counted only a few times. What this receptor recognizes is not known. Base qualities are not provided; no much larger clone lies one nucleotide away. The data are from a study of PD-1 blockade in classical Hodgkin lymphoma (dated by TCRdb to the early 2020s). Turning to the overall study: Nivolumab dosing was 3 mg/kg intravenously every 2 weeks, continuing until either disease progression or unacceptable toxicity. The study used CyTOF and TCR beta sequencing to define a peripheral blood immune signature of response to PD-1 blockade in classical Hodgkin lymphoma. The paper as a whole reports these results and caveats: Baseline TCR diversity was reported as lower in newly diagnosed patients than in healthy donors, and lower still in relapsed/refractory patients. CD4+ but not CD8+ TCR diversity rose significantly by C4D1 (p=0.0027 vs p=0.16), most apparent in complete responders (p=0.02). Trial patients with a complete response had baseline diversity similar to that of newly diagnosed patients, while partial responders and progressors had significantly lower diversity. The study covered only a single clinical trial cohort, and the causes of the repertoire differences, possibly disease activity or prior therapy, were still not defined. Diversity was lower in patients who began nivolumab less than 1 year after ASCT, so these patients were left out of later analyses to avoid confounding by immune reconstitution.

Genomic DNA was extracted with the Qiagen DNeasy kit from unsorted PBMCs and from negatively selected CD4+ and CD8+ fractions. TCR beta CDR3 regions were subjected to amplification by immunoSEQ multiplex PCR with primers that anneal to V and J segments. A synthetic immune receptor repertoire was used to minimize amplification bias, and any remaining bias was removed computationally after sequencing. The authors' analysis ran thus. Repertoire diversity was quantified as the Shannon entropy index using custom Python scripts. Unsorted, CD4+ and CD8+ repertoires were examined separately, except in combined analyses, for which CD4+ and CD8+ sequences were merged in silico. A clone was considered expanded if an increase in frequency of at least 2-fold after treatment relative to C1D1 was found, and a pseudocount of 0.5 was applied to clones undetected at baseline. Singleton clones were defined as clones with 0 or 1 copy at C1D1, and non-singleton clones were defined as clones with 2 or more copies. By matching protein sequences in sorted samples from the same patient, clones expanded in unsorted samples were annotated as CD4+, CD8+ or unknown. Diversity changes from C1D1 to C4D1 were tested in paired samples using Wilcoxon tests. In its TCRdb copy, this immuneACCESS table keeps in-frame sequences only and misses some clones. Where compared with another copy, unresolved V genes explain less than half of these, and the others have no known cause. That table supplies the V and J calls and clone size; D and trimming were determined from the DNA. The sample yields roughly 150,000 clones; 78% were counted once. The ten largest clones capture roughly 9.2% of the sample.

Taken with the paper, the label for time point translates to: cycle 2 day 1 (C2D1) of nivolumab. Every trial patient had relapsed following autologous stem cell transplantation, and prior brentuximab vedotin exposure was what differed among cohorts A, B and C. The trial cohort was composed of approximately 56 patients with relapsed/refractory classical Hodgkin lymphoma, for whom complete response, partial response or progressive disease was recorded as best overall response. In the multi-cohort phase II CheckMate 205 trial, trial patients received single-agent nivolumab. An independent review committee assessed best overall response by applying the 2007 International Working Group response criteria. Trial PBMCs were obtained immediately prior to nivolumab initiation (C1D1) and on therapy at cycle 2 day 1 and cycle 4 day 1. Peripheral blood was collected in 8 mL Vacutainer Cell Preparation Tubes, from which PBMCs were isolated by centrifugation and then cryopreserved.

Germline trimming amounts to 4 bases on V and 0 bases on J, with 4 as the count of junction bases outside the gene matches. There are 15 amino acids in the CDR3, from cysteine to phenylalanine inclusive. Only the CDR3 portion is preserved as DNA: 45 bases, with reading frame beginning at the first base. The germline V gene provides CDR1 SGHRS and CDR2 YFSETQ. The chain is assembled from TRBV5-1 and TRBJ2-7, and 10 junction bases match TRBD2. This material consisted of peripheral blood mononuclear cells (PBMCs), taken before the second cycle of nivolumab. The TCR sequence derives from a human donor with classical Hodgkin lymphoma. This receptor carries the CDR3 CASSLGTSDSYEQYF. The DNA sequence follows: TGCGCCAGCAGCCTTGGGACTAGCGACTCCTACGAGCAGTACTTC.